The clone carrying this TCR beta chain came up a few times. What it binds is not known. The use of a sample-barcoded 5' primer and a J-beta primer mix characterized a second PCR of about 6 to 11 cycles. TCRdb itself ran the 5' RACE reads through MiXCR, one entry per CDR3 protein. The sample gives about 720,000 distinct CDR3 sequences, over 20% of which show up once; less than 25% is in the top ten. The entry originates in a study of blood T cells in healthy people across ages. Overall study findings and caveats: Among long-lived donors, naive CD4+ cells were more numerous and diversity higher than in aged donors. Older individuals had lower TCR beta diversity per million T cells (the decline was roughly linear).

The CDR3 spans 14 residues. Germline CDR1 reads DFQATT; CDR2 reads SNEGSKA (reference sequence). The source material was blood. The sequence derives from a man in his 70s in good health. The chain carries TRBV20-1 and TRBJ1-2, with 8 bases fitting TRBD1. The CDR3 sequence is CSARQGPSNYGYTF. As DNA, the CDR3 is TGCAGCGCAAGACAGGGGCCCTCTAACTATGGCTACACCTTC.